This T cell receptor beta chain was recovered during a study of beta chain features in type 1 diabetes. This clone was seen a handful of times. Antigen: not known. Notes on the study in general: cDNA-based sequencing might over-represent cells highly expressing TCR. Any HLA effect on TCRB rearrangement was left unresolved by small sub-analyses. Shorter TCRB CDR3s, moderately but significantly so, were found in Type 1 diabetes patients in all four CD4+ subsets.

cDNA synthesis used the whole RNA isolate, giving expressed TCRB sequences. Only in-frame clones appear in the TCRdb table, and some are missing; sequencing was by immunoSEQ multiplex PCR. The sample lists about 170,000 clones, less than 9.5% occurring once. Deletions cut 3 bases from V and 4 bases from J, with 14 bases between. The CDR3 runs to 14 residues. Germline assignment: CDR1 SGHRS and CDR2 YFSETQ. CD45RO/CCR7/CD25/CD127/CD95/CD27 separated CD4+ naive, central memory, regulatory and stem cell-like memory cells by sorting. The sample taken for sequencing was central memory CD4+ T cells from blood. The chain joins TRBV5-1 to TRBJ2-7; D is possibly TRBD2 (6 bases). The clonotype was recovered from a woman in her thirties or forties with type 1 diabetes. CDR3 sequence reads: CASSSSGEGYEQYF. In nucleotides, the CDR3 is TGCGCCAGCAGCTCCTCGGGAGAGGGGTACGAGCAGTACTTC.